The 19 T cell receptor beta chains in this list originate from one sample, sequenced in a study of shared clonotypes between healthy human individuals (dated by TCRdb to 2020 to 2021). Library construction relied on the immunoSEQ multiplex PCR assay. TCRdb retrieved this table from immuneACCESS and kept in-frame rearrangements only. Not all clones are present; in checked studies, unresolved V genes account for under half, and no reason is known for the remainder. For this sample the table gives 1 million to 1.3 million clones, of which roughly 74% were detected only once. Roughly 0.62% of the sample is in the top ten clones. Sequenced input: memory CD4+ T cells from PBMCs. Explained via the paper, the cell subset or site label denotes: CD45RA-negative fraction. The receptor set was obtained from a man aged 18 to 29 in good health. Some clones in this sample may be carry-over from other donors' samples.

V is TRBV27 and J is TRBJ1-4; possibly TRBD1 for D (5 bases). The germline V gene encodes CDR1 MNHEY and CDR2 SMNVEV (reference sequence). V shed 10 bases and J shed 9 bases, with 15 bases lying between them. The CDR3 is made up of 12 amino acids. This CDR3 reads CATSGAGKKLFF. The CDR3 bases are TGTGCCACATCTGGGGCGGGCAAAAAACTGTTTTTT.

The chain joins TRBV10-1 to TRBJ2-1; unclear D gene. The CDR3 is 15 residues long. V lost 7 bases to trimming and J lost 5 bases, with 18 bases between them. Germline CDR1 WNHNN, CDR2 SYGVQD (reference sequence). For the CDR3, the DNA is TGCGCCAGCACCCGATCCCTCATGGGTAACAATGAGCAGTTCTTC. It codes for CASTRSLMGNNEQFF.

A word on this clone: A read error is likely, as this CDR3 ends without the conserved phenylalanine or tryptophan. The chain combines TRBV4-1 with TRBJ1-2; D not resolved. The CDR3 length is 13 residues. V was trimmed by 1 base and J by 4 bases, leaving 7 bases between them. From germline, CDR1 is MGHRA and CDR2 YSYEKL. The CDR3 nucleotides read TGCGCCAGCAGCCAAGGTGGCGTCTATGGCTACACCCTC. Protein sequence: CASSQGGVYGYTL.

CDR3 DNA: TGTGCCAGCAGCTTGCTTATTGCTAGCGGGAGGGCCTACACCGGGGAGCTGTTTTTT. It specifies CASSLLIASGRAYTGELFF. The V and J genes are TRBV5-5 and TRBJ2-2, with 12 bases identical to TRBD2. Trimming cost V 1 base and J 3 bases; bases outside gene matches: 10. Per the germline V gene, CDR1 is SGHKS and CDR2 is YYEKEE (reference sequence). This CDR3 has 19 residues.

On this clone: This may be a read error: a much more frequent sequence differs by one nucleotide. The identical CDR3 is also encoded by other nucleotide sequences in the sample. The chain is built from TRBV27 and TRBJ2-1, with 8 bases identical to TRBD2. Germline V CDR1 and CDR2: MNHEY, SMNVEV (reference sequence). The CDR3 extends over 18 amino acids. The CDR3 coding sequence is TGTGCCAGCAGTTTACTAGTTCATTCGGGACTAGAGTACAATGAGCAATTCTTC. As protein: CASSLLVHSGLEYNEQFF.

The J gene is TRBJ2-1, the V gene TRBV5-1, with no clear D. Per germline, CDR1 SGHRS and CDR2 YFSETQ. The V and J ends lost 4 bases and 6 bases respectively, with 11 bases between them. The CDR3 is made up of 13 amino acids. DNA of the CDR3: TGCGCCAGCAGCCCGGACCGAAGCAATGAGCAGTTCTTC. Protein sequence: CASSPDRSNEQFF.

The V and J genes are TRBV12-5 and TRBJ2-7; D possibly matches TRBD1 or TRBD2 (5 bases each). The CDR3 covers 12 residues. Germline CDR1 reads LGHNT; CDR2 reads FRNRAP. Deletions cut 7 bases from V and 7 bases from J, with 14 bases between. CDR3 amino acids: CASAWDGWEQYF. The CDR3 nucleotides are TGTGCTAGTGCCTGGGACGGGTGGGAGCAGTACTTC.

V gene TRBV28 combines with J gene TRBJ2-6; weak D call: TRBD1 (6 bases). This CDR3 region has 15 residues. V was pared by 7 bases and J by 4 bases, with 14 bases between. Germline values: CDR1 MDHEN, CDR2 SYDVKM. CDR3 protein: CASMTGGTGANVLTF. In DNA form, the CDR3 reads TGTGCCAGCATGACAGGAGGAACGGGGGCCAACGTCCTGACTTTC. The full variable domain, its missing parts supplied by reference TRBV28 and TRBJ2-6, is DVKVTQSSRYLVKRTGEKVFLECVQDMDHENMFWYRQDPGLGLRLIYFSYDVKMKEKGDIPEGYSVSREKKERFSLILESASTNQTSMYLCASMTGGTGANVLTFGAGSRLTVL.

The V gene is TRBV11-2, the J gene TRBJ2-7; 8 bases match TRBD1. The V and J ends lost 6 bases and 0 bases, in that order; junction bases with no gene match: 10. The CDR3 extends over 16 amino acids. The germline V gene has CDR1 SGHAT and CDR2 FQNNGV. The CDR3 loop reads CASSLSGQVFSYEQYF. Here the CDR3 DNA reads TGTGCCAGCAGTTTATCGGGACAGGTCTTCTCCTACGAGCAGTACTTC.

The V call is TRBV5-3, the J call TRBJ2-1; D uncertain. TRBV5-3 qualifies as an ORF whose function is uncertain. V lost 0 bases and J 3 bases, leaving 13 bases between the germline ends. This CDR3 has 16 amino acids. The CDR3 coding sequence is TGTGCCAGAAGCTTGGCCAGGTGCAGCAACTACAATGAGCAGTTCTTC. As protein: CARSLARCSNYNEQFF.

This rearrangement joins TRBV28 to TRBJ1-1, with TRBD1 matching 7 bases. This CDR3 has 13 amino acids. V was pared by 11 bases and J by 7 bases, with 13 bases of the junction left unmatched. Looked up from germline, CDR1 is MDHEN and CDR2 is SYDVKM. The CDR3 nucleotides are TGTGCCTCCCTTGGAGGGGGCGACGATGAAGCTTTCTTT. Protein product: CASLGGGDDEAFF. The whole variable domain, remainder taken from reference TRBV28 and TRBJ1-1, is DVKVTQSSRYLVKRTGEKVFLECVQDMDHENMFWYRQDPGLGLRLIYFSYDVKMKEKGDIPEGYSVSREKKERFSLILESASTNQTSMYLCASLGGGDDEAFFGQGTRLTVV.

V and J are TRBV7-2 and TRBJ2-5, with D possibly being TRBD2 (6 bases). The J call is doubtful: the DNA matches TRBJ2-7 better. There are 15 residues in the CDR3. Germline values: CDR1 SGHTA, CDR2 FQGNSA. CDR3 DNA sequence: TGTGCCAGCAGCTTCGCCGGGACTGGGCCCTACGAGCAGTACTTC. It is translated as CASSFAGTGPYEQYF.

The chain uses TRBV5-1 and TRBJ2-1, with 10 bases fitting TRBD2. The J segment lost 12 bases and the V segment lost 0 bases, leaving 6 bases of the junction unmatched. Germline V lookup: CDR1 SGHRS, CDR2 YFSETQ. This CDR3 is 14 amino acids long. CDR3 residues: CASSLGLAGLGQFF. DNA for the CDR3: TGCGCCAGCAGCTTGGGACTAGCGGGTCTGGGGCAGTTCTTC.

The chain combines TRBV27 with TRBJ2-7; D might be TRBD1 (6 bases). The germline V gene encodes CDR1 MNHEY and CDR2 SMNVEV (reference sequence). This CDR3 comprises 14 residues. V lost 5 bases, J lost 5 bases, and 16 bases lay in between. CDR3 loop: CASSLRGGINEQYF. CDR3 DNA: TGTGCCAGCAGTCTCCGAGGGGGTATTAACGAGCAGTACTTC.

The genes are TRBV30 and TRBJ1-6, with D unclear. V lost 3 bases and J 5 bases, leaving 8 bases between the germline ends. CDR3 length equals 13 residues. Germline CDR1 GTSNPN, CDR2 SVGIG (reference sequence). CDR3 in amino acids: CAWREANNSPLHF. The CDR3 DNA is TGTGCCTGGAGGGAGGCTAATAATTCACCCCTCCACTTT.

The CDR3 region has the DNA TGTGCCAGCAGTGATTCGGACAGGGGCTATGGCTACACCTTC. Its protein is CASSDSDRGYGYTF. The V call is TRBV2, the J call TRBJ1-2; 9 bases match TRBD1. V gave up 3 bases and J gave up 4 bases; unmatched junction bases: 3. Germline CDR1 reads SNHLY; CDR2 reads FYNNEI. The CDR3 has 14 amino acids.

The genes are TRBV7-9 and TRBJ2-5; TRBD2 matches 7 bases. This CDR3 has 13 residues. The ends lost 4 bases at V and 7 bases at J; junction bases unmatched: 6. Germline V lookup: CDR1 SEHNR, CDR2 FQNEAQ (reference sequence). Here the CDR3 DNA reads TGTGCCAGCAGCTCACTAGCGTCGGGGACCCAGTACTTC. Protein: CASSSLASGTQYF.

The rearrangement joins TRBV7-6 to TRBJ1-4; 7 bases fit TRBD1. The CDR3 contains 14 residues. V lost 3 bases, J lost 7 bases, and 5 bases stayed unmatched. Germline V gene sequence: CDR1 SGHVS, CDR2 FNYEAQ. Here the CDR3 reads CASSLGRGSEKLFF. The CDR3 DNA sequence: TGTGCCAGCAGCTTGGGCAGGGGGTCTGAAAAACTGTTTTTT.

V is TRBV11-2 and J is TRBJ2-3, with 7 bases matching TRBD2. The V segment lost 2 bases and the J segment 3 bases; nucleotides outside the gene matches: 2. The germline CDR1 and CDR2 sequences are SGHAT and FQNNGV. This CDR3 comprises 14 residues. For the CDR3, the DNA is TGTGCCAGCAGCTTAACGCGGGAGACAGATACGCAGTATTTT. This encodes CASSLTRETDTQYF.